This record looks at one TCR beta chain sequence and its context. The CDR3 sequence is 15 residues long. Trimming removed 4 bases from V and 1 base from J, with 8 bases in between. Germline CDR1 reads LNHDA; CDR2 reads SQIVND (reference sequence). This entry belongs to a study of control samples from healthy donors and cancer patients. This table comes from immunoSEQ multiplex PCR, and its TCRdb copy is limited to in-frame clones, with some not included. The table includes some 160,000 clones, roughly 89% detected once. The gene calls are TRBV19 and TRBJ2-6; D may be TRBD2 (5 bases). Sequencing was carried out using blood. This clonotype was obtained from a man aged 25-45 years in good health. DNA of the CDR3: TGTGCCAGTAGTAGTTGGACTTCTGGGGCCAACGTCCTGACTTTC. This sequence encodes CASSSWTSGANVLTF. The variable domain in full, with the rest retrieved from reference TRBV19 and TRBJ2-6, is DGGITQSPKYLFRKEGQNVTLSCEQNLNHDAMYWYRQDPGQGLRLIYYSQIVNDFQKGDIAEGYSVSREKKESFPLTVTSAQKNPTAFYLCASSSWTSGANVLTFGAGSRLTVL.